The 9 T cell receptor beta chains below come from one sample, sequenced in a study of post-analysis software for immune sequencing data. Study-wide findings and caveats: Among five TRBV segments more frequent in patients than controls were TRBV5-6, TRBV5-1 and TRBV20-1.

Antigens of these TCRs are unknown. TCR beta cDNA libraries had unique molecular identifiers. TCRdb re-derived calls from the PCR reads in MiXCR, one entry per CDR3 protein. The table records 450,000 to 700,000 distinct CDR3 sequences, roughly 40% of them present only once. Sequencing was done on a sample of blood. These receptors were collected from a girl aged 5-17 years with multiple sclerosis.

V is TRBV5-1 and J is TRBJ1-1, with a weak D call TRBD1 (5 bases). Germline CDR1 and CDR2: SGHRS and YFSETQ. V lost 2 bases and J 2 bases, leaving 25 bases between the germline ends. The CDR3 sequence is 19 residues long. The CDR3 here is CASSFGGRRFSSLNTEAFF. CDR3 DNA: TGCGCCAGCAGCTTTGGGGGTAGAAGGTTCAGTTCCCTTAACACTGAAGCTTTCTTT.

The V gene is TRBV12-3 or TRBV12-4, the J gene TRBJ2-6; D is undetermined. The CDR3 covers 17 residues. V lost 2 bases and J 0 bases, leaving 11 bases between the germline ends. The CDR3 loop is CASSLKGSSSGANVLTF. CDR3 coding DNA: TGTGCCAGCAGTTTAAAGGGCAGCTCCTCTGGGGCCAACGTCCTGACTTTC.

This clonotype showed up just a few times. The genes are TRBV6-2 or TRBV6-3 and TRBJ2-7; no reliable D call. The CDR3 sequence is 11 residues long. Looked up from germline, CDR1 is MNHEY and CDR2 is SVGEGT. Trimming cost V 6 bases and J 3 bases, with 6 bases left between them. CDR3 nucleotides: TGTGCCAGCAGCCAAGTCTACGAGCAGTACTTC. Translation: CASSQVYEQYF.

The J gene is TRBJ1-5, the V gene TRBV12-3 or TRBV12-4; no reliable D call. This CDR3 spans 15 amino acids. V shed 7 bases and J shed 0 bases, with 13 bases lying between them. CDR3 nucleotides: TGTGCCAGCATCGACTCTATCCTTAGCAATCAGCCCCAGCATTTT. It specifies CASIDSILSNQPQHF.

The chain has TRBV14 and TRBJ2-1, with 10 bases matching TRBD1. The germline V gene has CDR1 SGHDN and CDR2 FVKESK. The CDR3 covers 14 residues. J gave up 7 bases and V 2 bases, and 2 bases lay outside the gene matches. CDR3 loop: CASSQWDRGNEQFF. DNA of the CDR3: TGTGCCAGCAGCCAATGGGACAGGGGAAATGAGCAGTTCTTC.

This sequence joins TRBV12-5 and TRBJ2-7; a possible D gene is TRBD1 (6 bases). The V and J ends lost 3 bases and 1 base respectively, with 19 bases between them. The CDR3 covers 17 residues. Germline CDR1 and CDR2: LGHNT and FRNRAP. CDR3 loop: CASGLELRGVSSYEQYF. CDR3 nucleotides: TGTGCTAGTGGTTTAGAACTCAGGGGCGTCAGTTCCTACGAGCAGTACTTC.

This clonotype was found a few times. V and J are TRBV12-3 or TRBV12-4 and TRBJ2-5; TRBD2 is a possible D gene (6 bases). The CDR3 is made up of 13 amino acids. V gave up 8 bases and J gave up 1 base, with 11 bases separating them. Here the CDR3 reads CASGTLGQETQYF. In nucleotides, the CDR3 is TGTGCCAGCGGGACTTTGGGCCAAGAGACCCAGTACTTC.

This clonotype showed up just a few times. The V gene is TRBV24-1, the J gene TRBJ2-5, with 7 bases fitting TRBD1. J lost 3 bases, V lost 3 bases, and 6 bases had no gene match. The CDR3 consists of 15 residues. Germline V gene data show CDR1 as KGHDR and CDR2 as SFDVKD. The CDR3, as DNA: TGTGCCACCAGTGATAAAATGGGGACAGAAGAGACCCAGTACTTC. It specifies CATSDKMGTEETQYF.

The V call is TRBV7-9, the J call TRBJ2-5; unclear D gene. The CDR3 is made up of 14 amino acids. The V end lost 6 bases, the J end lost 11 bases, and 22 bases lay between the germline ends. Looked up from germline, CDR1 is SEHNR and CDR2 is FQNEAQ (reference sequence). CDR3 nucleotide sequence: TGTGCCAGCAGTTATCGGGCTACAGAGGTGGAGCAGTACTTC. Translated, it gives CASSYRATEVEQYF.